The sample holds many counts of the clone carrying this TCR beta chain. What it binds is unknown. This sample is drawn from a study of T cells after yellow fever vaccination. Study findings and constraints: Abundant contaminating clonotypes from the bulk population could appear in FACS-sorted repertoires. The secondary response showed a weaker magnitude and a faster peak, day 5 versus 15.

MiXCR, applied by TCRdb to the 5' RACE reads, yields one record per CDR3 protein. The sample lists a few hundred thousand distinct CDR3 sequences, roughly 4% seen once, with about 19% in the top ten. Germline assignment: CDR1 SEHNR and CDR2 FQNEAQ (reference sequence). The V end was cut by 3 bases, the J end by 4 bases, with 12 bases between. The CDR3 spans 14 residues. The chain combines TRBV7-9 with TRBJ2-5; D unresolved. This clonotype was sampled from a man aged 18 to 29 who received the YFV17D yellow fever vaccine. Source: PBMCs, taken 15 days after the yellow fever booster vaccination. The CDR3 sequence is CASSFNSAGETQYF. In DNA form, the CDR3 reads TGTGCCAGCAGCTTCAACTCAGCAGGAGAGACCCAGTACTTC.